Following are 17 T cell receptor beta chains from one sample sequenced in a study of neurological immune-mediated disorders. TCRdb processed the 5' RACE reads anew with MiXCR; each CDR3 protein has one entry. The sample yields about 62,000 distinct CDR3 sequences, under 5% seen once. The sample comprised PBMCs. Receptor source: a woman between 45 and 60 years old with multiple sclerosis.

This clonotype was seen many times. Its ends do not fully match the called genes, so a read error is possible. The chain carries TRBV25-1 and TRBJ1-6, with D perhaps TRBD1 (5 bases). The CDR3 is 14 amino acids. Germline loops: CDR1 MGHDK, CDR2 SYGVNS. The CDR3 DNA reads as TGTGCCAGCAGTGGAGTCCAGGGTAATTCACCCCTCAACTTT. Translation gives CASSGVQGNSPLNF.

This clonotype was observed at least ten times. The gene calls are TRBV20-1 and TRBJ2-1; 8 bases align to TRBD1. The CDR3 totals 14 residues. The germline gives CDR1 DFQATT, CDR2 SNEGSKA (reference sequence). V gave up 7 bases and J gave up 0 bases; unmatched junction bases: 5. CDR3 region: CSVPGQASYNEQFF. As DNA, the CDR3 is TGCAGTGTTCCGGGACAGGCCTCCTACAATGAGCAGTTCTTC.

The chain recombines TRBV6-2 or TRBV6-3 with TRBJ1-1; no clear D. This CDR3 is built from 11 residues. V was shortened by 6 bases and J by 6 bases, with 8 bases between the two germline ends. Germline V CDR1 and CDR2: MNHEY, SVGEGT. The CDR3, as DNA: TGTGCCAGCAGATGGACGTCTGAAGCTTTCTTT. Amino acid sequence: CASRWTSEAFF.

This chain links TRBV6-5 with TRBJ1-1; no clear D. CDR3 size: 16 residues. The V gene lost 2 bases and the J gene lost 5 bases, with 18 bases spanning the gap. Germline values: CDR1 MNHEY, CDR2 SVGAGI. DNA of the CDR3: TGTGCCAGCAGTTACGGAACCCAAGGCACGCGAACTGAAGCTTTCTTT. Its translation: CASSYGTQGTRTEAFF.

In the case of this clonotype: This could be a read error, since a much larger clone is one nucleotide away. The CDR3 DNA reads as TGCGCCAGCAGGGAGACCGGGCGCACATATACGCAGTATTTT. Translation: CASRETGRTYTQYF. This chain connects TRBV5-1 to TRBJ2-3; no clear D gene. In germline, CDR1 is SGHRS, CDR2 YFSETQ. The CDR3 covers 14 residues.

Points on this clonotype: At one of its ends the junction is not consistent with the germline gene, which may arise from a read error. The chain recombines TRBV7-9 with TRBJ2-2; a possible D gene is TRBD1 (6 bases). The CDR3 totals 13 residues. Per germline, CDR1 SEHNR and CDR2 FQNEAQ (reference sequence). The CDR3 reads CASSLGDTWELFF. The CDR3 coding sequence is TGTGCCAGCAGCTTAGGGGACACCTGGGAGCTGTTTTTT.

This clonotype has only a few counts. This rearrangement joins TRBV29-1 to TRBJ1-2; D unclear. This CDR3 has 11 residues. Germline values: CDR1 SQVTM, CDR2 ANQGSEA. With 4 bases removed from V and 6 bases from J, the gap between germline ends came to 9 bases. The CDR3 region is CSVVFRNGYTF. The CDR3, as DNA: TGCAGCGTTGTATTTCGAAATGGCTACACCTTC. The full variable domain, completed using reference TRBV29-1 and TRBJ1-2, is SAVISQKPSRDICQRGTSLTIQCQVDSQVTMMFWYRQQPGQSLTLIATANQGSEATYESGFVIDKFPISRPNLTFSTLTVSNMSPEDSSIYLCSVVFRNGYTFGSGTRLTVV.

This clonotype was seen at least ten times. The V and J genes are TRBV6-2 or TRBV6-3 and TRBJ2-1; D possibly matches TRBD1 or TRBD2 (6 bases each). Germline CDR1 and CDR2: MNHEY and SVGEGT. V lost 6 bases, J lost 2 bases, and 14 bases lay in between. The CDR3 is 15 amino acids. The CDR3 loop is CASRTYGGTYNEQFF. In DNA form, the CDR3 reads TGTGCCAGCAGAACATACGGGGGCACCTACAATGAGCAGTTCTTC.

Concerning this clonotype itself: A much more abundant neighbour one base away suggests this may be a read error. The J gene is TRBJ1-1, the V gene TRBV20-1, with D perhaps matching TRBD1 (6 bases). V was cut by 5 bases and J by 8 bases, with 18 bases left in between. Germline V CDR1 and CDR2: DFQATT, SNEGSKA (reference sequence). This CDR3 is built from 13 residues. The CDR3 region is CSARTGKGQEAFF. The DNA of the CDR3 is TGCAGTGCTCGCACGGGAAAGGGACAAGAAGCTTTCTTT.

This clonotype occurred many times. The chain has TRBV20-1 and TRBJ2-1; 9 positions agree with TRBD2. Germline CDR1 DFQATT, CDR2 SNEGSKA (reference sequence). J was trimmed by 1 base and V by 3 bases; bases with no gene match: 10. There are 17 residues in the CDR3. The CDR3 nucleotides read TGCAGTGCTAGTGGGGCGTTTAGCGGGGGATCCTACAATGAGCAGTTCTTC. Protein: CSASGAFSGGSYNEQFF.

This clonotype was observed many times. The V call is TRBV7-2, the J call TRBJ1-5; D is uncertain. This CDR3 comprises 15 residues. The germline V gene has CDR1 SGHTA and CDR2 FQGNSA. Trimming left V 1 base short and J 3 bases short, with 10 bases between. The CDR3 coding sequence is TGTGCCAGCAGCTTAGAGTCGAGTGTCAATCAGCCCCAGCATTTT. It yields the protein CASSLESSVNQPQHF.

This clonotype came up many times. The rearrangement uses TRBV20-1 and TRBJ2-3; D unresolved. The V end lost 3 bases, the J end lost 0 bases, and 13 bases lay between the germline ends. This CDR3 contains 15 residues. Germline CDR1 DFQATT, CDR2 SNEGSKA (reference sequence). The CDR3 DNA reads as TGCAGTGCTAGTCGCCTAACTTCTAGCACAGATACGCAGTATTTT. This translates into CSASRLTSSTDTQYF.

This clonotype has ten or more counts. The rearrangement uses TRBV3-1 and TRBJ2-5; 9 positions agree with TRBD2. The CDR3 loop spans 15 amino acids. Losses at the gene ends were 2 bases for V and 4 bases for J; bases not matched to a gene: 5. Germline V gene lookup returns CDR1 LGHDT and CDR2 YNNKEL (reference sequence). The CDR3 coding sequence is TGTGCCAGCAGCCAACCTAGCGGGGTTACAGAGACCCAGTACTTC. Encoded protein: CASSQPSGVTETQYF.

This clonotype came up many times. The chain couples TRBV9 to TRBJ1-6; a weak D match, TRBD1 (5 bases). The CDR3 sequence is 15 residues long. The V gene lost 0 bases and the J gene lost 10 bases, with 14 bases spanning the gap. Germline CDR1 is SGDLS and CDR2 is YYNGEE. The CDR3 loop reads CASSVAFAGHSPLHF. The CDR3 coding sequence is TGTGCCAGCAGCGTAGCGTTCGCCGGACACTCACCCCTCCACTTT.

In this sample, this clonotype turned up many times. The rearrangement uses TRBV5-1 and TRBJ2-5, with 9 bases aligning to TRBD2. Germline CDR1 reads SGHRS; CDR2 reads YFSETQ. With 5 bases clipped from V and 2 bases from J, the junction kept 4 bases outside the gene matches. This CDR3 region has 14 residues. CDR3 region: CASRMTSGQETQYF. The DNA of the CDR3 is TGCGCCAGCAGAATGACTAGCGGACAAGAGACCCAGTACTTC.

At least ten counts were recorded for this clonotype. V usage is TRBV12-3 or TRBV12-4 and J usage is TRBJ1-2; D remains ambiguous. With 5 bases removed from V and 4 bases from J, the gap between germline ends came to 23 bases. CDR3 length: 17 amino acids. In nucleotides, the CDR3 is TGTGCCAGCAGTGCCCCATATGGCATGATACCTTTCTATGGCTACACCTTC. It encodes CASSAPYGMIPFYGYTF.

The chain employs TRBV5-1 and TRBJ1-5; D remains ambiguous. The CDR3 has 14 amino acids. Germline lookup yields CDR1 SGHRS and CDR2 YFSETQ. The V and J ends lost 0 bases and 2 bases respectively, with 6 bases between them. For the CDR3, the DNA is TGCGCCAGCAGCTTGGGTCGGGGCAATCAGCCCCAGCATTTT. This translates into CASSLGRGNQPQHF.